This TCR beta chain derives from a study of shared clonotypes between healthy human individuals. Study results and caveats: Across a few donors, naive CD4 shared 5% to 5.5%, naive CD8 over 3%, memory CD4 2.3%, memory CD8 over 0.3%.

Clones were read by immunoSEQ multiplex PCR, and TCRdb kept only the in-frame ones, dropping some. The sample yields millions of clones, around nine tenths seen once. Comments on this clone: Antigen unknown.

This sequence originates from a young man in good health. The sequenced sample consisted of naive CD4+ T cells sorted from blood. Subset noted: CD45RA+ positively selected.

CDR3 nucleotide sequence: TGTGCCAGCAGCTTAAGGGAGAAGGCTGGGGCCAACGTCCTGACTTTC. This sequence encodes CASSLREKAGANVLTF. This sequence joins TRBV13 and TRBJ2-6, with a weak D call TRBD2 (5 bases). Germline V gene sequence: CDR1 PRHDT, CDR2 FYEKMQ (reference sequence). The V end lost 2 bases, the J end lost 2 bases, and 10 bases lay between the germline ends. The CDR3 is made up of 16 amino acids.